One and the same sample provided the 16 T cell receptor beta chains below, sequenced in a study of response to subunit inactivated influenza vaccine. TCRdb fed the RT-PCR reads into MiXCR, producing one record per CDR3 protein. The data show approximately 160,000 distinct CDR3 sequences, with approximately 12% seen just once and about 40% held by the top ten. The sequencing used CD8+ T cells sorted from PBMCs, collected about 23 months after vaccination. The origin of the receptors is a man between 50 and 75 years old who received an inactivated influenza vaccine.

This clonotype was recorded many times. V and J are TRBV12-3 or TRBV12-4 and TRBJ2-3; maybe TRBD2 (6 bases). This CDR3 has 14 residues. V was trimmed by 1 base and J by 4 bases, leaving 9 bases between them. DNA for the CDR3: TGTGCCAGCAGTTTAGTGGGGGGAGCAGATACGCAGTATTTT. This codes for CASSLVGGADTQYF.

This clonotype came up a few times. The V call is TRBV20-1, the J call TRBJ2-1, with unresolved D. Germline-derived CDR1 and CDR2 are DFQATT and SNEGSKA (reference sequence). V was pared by 1 base and J by 4 bases, with 14 bases between. The length of the CDR3 is 15 residues. CDR3 region: CSARVAFLGYNEQFF. The CDR3, as DNA: TGCAGTGCTAGAGTCGCCTTTCTTGGTTACAATGAGCAGTTCTTC.

Many counts were recorded for this clonotype. The chain has TRBV6-5 and TRBJ2-2; perhaps TRBD2 as D (6 bases). Germline V CDR1 and CDR2: MNHEY, SVGAGI. The CDR3 sequence is 16 residues long. V dropped 2 bases and J dropped 4 bases, with 14 bases sitting between them. The DNA of the CDR3 is TGTGCCAGCAGTTACCGGGGGACTTTACGCACCGGGGAGCTGTTTTTT. Encoded protein: CASSYRGTLRTGELFF.

This clonotype is termed medium-sized. The chain couples TRBV29-1 to TRBJ2-7; D gene uncertain. CDR1 SQVTM and CDR2 ANQGSEA come from the germline V gene. The CDR3 contains 12 residues. V lost 4 bases, J lost 0 bases, and 7 bases lay in between. CDR3 DNA sequence: TGCAGCGTTGTGCTGGGCTCCTACGAGCAGTACTTC. Amino acid sequence: CSVVLGSYEQYF.

This clonotype was seen many times. The genes are TRBV20-1 and TRBJ2-7; 8 nucleotides line up with TRBD2. The CDR3 totals 15 residues. From germline, CDR1 is DFQATT and CDR2 SNEGSKA (reference sequence). The ends lost 2 bases at V and 3 bases at J; junction bases unmatched: 9. In DNA, the CDR3 is TGCAGTGCTAGAATCCTGAGCGGGAGCCTCTACGAGCAGTACTTC. It codes for CSARILSGSLYEQYF.

The chain uses TRBV27 and TRBJ2-1; no clear D gene. The germline gives CDR1 MNHEY, CDR2 SMNVEV (reference sequence). The CDR3 loop spans 15 amino acids. Trimming took 6 bases from V and 4 from J, leaving 16 bases between them. CDR3 loop: CASSHGVNTYNEQFF. CDR3 DNA sequence: TGTGCCAGCAGCCACGGAGTGAACACATACAATGAGCAGTTCTTC.

Details on this clonotype: Given a much more abundant clone one base away, this may be a read error. The V call is TRBV5-5, the J call TRBJ1-1; D gene uncertain. Deletions cut 8 bases from V and 6 bases from J, with 14 bases between. The length of the CDR3 is 12 residues. The V gene's germline CDR1 is SGHKS and CDR2 YYEKEE (reference sequence). The CDR3: CARSPGLAEAFF. The CDR3 nucleotides read TGTGCCAGGAGCCCTGGCTTGGCTGAAGCTTTCTTT.

This clonotype was observed a handful of times. The chain couples TRBV7-9 to TRBJ2-2; a weak D match, TRBD2 (5 bases). V was trimmed by 6 bases and J by 13 bases, leaving 12 bases between them. The CDR3 is made up of 11 amino acids. The germline V gene encodes CDR1 SEHNR and CDR2 FQNEAQ (reference sequence). CDR3 protein: CASRSPEGLFF. CDR3 coding DNA: TGTGCCAGCAGATCTCCCGAGGGGCTGTTTTTT.

This chain connects TRBV5-1 to TRBJ2-7; no clear D. CDR3 size: 13 residues. CDR1 and CDR2 from the germline V gene are SGHRS and YFSETQ. The V end was cut by 3 bases, the J end by 2 bases, with 9 bases between. For the CDR3, the DNA is TGCGCCAGCAGCTCGGACGGAGCCTACGAGCAGTACTTC. Protein sequence: CASSSDGAYEQYF.

This clonotype came up a few times. The chain combines TRBV7-9 with TRBJ1-1; 9 nucleotides line up with TRBD1. V lost 6 bases, J lost 0 bases, and 2 bases stayed unmatched. The CDR3 loop spans 14 amino acids. Per germline, CDR1 SEHNR and CDR2 FQNEAQ (reference sequence). This CDR3 reads CASRGQGMNTEAFF. Written as DNA, the CDR3 is TGTGCCAGCAGAGGACAGGGGATGAACACTGAAGCTTTCTTT.

This clonotype occurred a few times. V and J are TRBV7-9 and TRBJ2-1, with D perhaps TRBD2 (7 bases). Germline V lookup: CDR1 SEHNR, CDR2 FQNEAQ (reference sequence). V lost 1 base to trimming and J lost 7 bases, with 11 bases between them. The CDR3 covers 14 residues. Here the CDR3 reads CASSLGGGLNEQFF. The CDR3 coding sequence is TGTGCCAGCAGCTTAGGGGGGGGCCTTAATGAGCAGTTCTTC.

This clonotype was seen more than once but under ten times. This chain joins TRBV2 and TRBJ2-3; maybe TRBD1 (6 bases). This CDR3 is 13 amino acids long. V was cut by 7 bases and J by 2 bases, with 10 bases left in between. Germline V lookup: CDR1 SNHLY, CDR2 FYNNEI. CDR3 loop: CASKGTSTDTQYF. Here the CDR3 DNA reads TGTGCCAGCAAAGGGACATCCACAGATACGCAGTATTTT.

This sequence joins TRBV4-3 and TRBJ2-6; 7 positions match TRBD1. Germline V gene lookup returns CDR1 LGHNA and CDR2 YSLEER. This CDR3 spans 16 amino acids. V shed 0 bases and J 1 base; nucleotides not matched to a gene: 0. In DNA, the CDR3 is TGCGCCAGCAGCCAAGAGGACAGGTCTGGGGCCAACGTCCTGACTTTC. The encoded protein is CASSQEDRSGANVLTF.

This clonotype was seen at least ten times. V and J are TRBV3-1 and TRBJ1-1; weak D call: TRBD1 (6 bases). The CDR3 has 15 residues. Between the trimmed V and J ends, which lost 3 bases and 4 bases, there was a span of 15 bases. The germline V gene encodes CDR1 LGHDT and CDR2 YNNKEL (reference sequence). DNA for the CDR3: TGTGCCAGCAGCCACCACCTAAAAGGGGGCACTGAAGCTTTCTTT. The encoded protein is CASSHHLKGGTEAFF.

This clonotype was seen more than once but under ten times. The rearrangement joins TRBV12-3 or TRBV12-4 to TRBJ2-7; 7 bases are a match to TRBD1. The CDR3 spans 16 residues. Trimming cost V 3 bases and J 2 bases; bases outside gene matches: 10. CDR3 loop: CASSFSDRQGAYEQYF. The DNA of the CDR3 is TGTGCCAGCAGTTTCTCGGACAGGCAGGGGGCCTACGAGCAGTACTTC.

The sample holds many counts of this clonotype. The V and J genes are TRBV6-6 and TRBJ1-1, with 10 bases identical to TRBD1. The germline gives CDR1 MNHNY, CDR2 SVGAGI (reference sequence). Trimming removed 9 bases from V and 3 bases from J; junction bases left unmatched: 4. The CDR3 is 13 amino acids. This CDR3 is CASRQGADTEAFF. CDR3 nucleotides: TGTGCCAGTCGACAGGGGGCTGACACTGAAGCTTTCTTT.